What follows are 14 T cell receptor beta chains derived from one specimen sequenced in a study of graft-versus-host responses after intestinal transplantation. Their recognized antigens are unknown. Using immunoSEQ multiplex PCR, the repertoire was profiled, and TCRdb retains in-frame clones only, with some absent. The sample carries about 120,000 clones, 90% to 95% recorded once. The sample consisted of unstimulated CD4+ T cells sorted from spleen or lymph node cells, taken before intestinal transplant. Receptor source: a human donor who received an intestinal transplant.

V gene TRBV28 combines with J gene TRBJ1-1, with D unclear. The V end was cut by 3 bases, the J end by 1 base, with 9 bases between. The CDR3 loop spans 14 amino acids. CDR1 is MDHEN and CDR2 is SYDVKM in the germline V gene. In nucleotides, the CDR3 is TGTGCCAGCAGTTTCCCCCAAAGGAACACTGAAGCTTTCTTT. Its translation: CASSFPQRNTEAFF.

The chain uses TRBV5-4 and TRBJ1-2, with 11 nucleotides matching TRBD1. With V trimmed by 4 bases and J by 7 bases, 9 bases remained unmatched. Germline-derived CDR1 and CDR2 are SGHNT and YYREEE (reference sequence). The CDR3 totals 15 residues. CDR3 bases: TGTGCCAGCAGCACTACCGGACAGGGGGCTGTTGGCTACACCTTC. Its protein is CASSTTGQGAVGYTF.

The chain links TRBV6-5 to TRBJ1-1; D remains unclear. Looked up from germline, CDR1 is MNHEY and CDR2 is SVGAGI. Trimming stripped 2 bases from V and 1 base from J, with 5 bases between. The CDR3 is 13 residues long. CDR3 protein: CASSYEENTEAFF. CDR3 bases: TGTGCCAGCAGTTACGAGGAGAACACTGAAGCTTTCTTT.

The chain uses TRBV21-1 and TRBJ2-1. TRBV21-1 is tagged as a pseudogene. The CDR3 contains 13 residues. In nucleotides, the CDR3 is TGTGCCAGCAGCAAGCCTCCCTACAATGAGCAGTTCTTC. Translated, it gives CASSKPPYNEQFF.

The chain uses TRBV28 and TRBJ2-7; 7 nucleotides match TRBD1. Trimming removed 6 bases from V and 3 bases from J; junction bases left unmatched: 14. This CDR3 has 16 residues. CDR1 is MDHEN, CDR2 SYDVKM, per germline. The CDR3: CASSSSTGETVYEQYF. CDR3 DNA sequence: TGTGCCAGCAGCTCCTCTACAGGGGAAACTGTCTACGAGCAGTACTTC.

This rearrangement joins TRBV5-1 to TRBJ2-3; 7 bases are a match to TRBD1. The germline CDR1 and CDR2 sequences are SGHRS and YFSETQ. The V gene end was trimmed by 5 bases and the J gene end by 1 base; junction bases not matched to a gene: 7. CDR3 length: 15 residues. CDR3 bases: TGCGCCAGCAGACCAACAGGGGATCGCACAGATACGCAGTATTTT. This sequence encodes CASRPTGDRTDTQYF.

This sequence joins TRBV6-6 and TRBJ1-4; 7 bases align to TRBD1. Looked up from germline, CDR1 is MNHNY and CDR2 is SVGAGI (reference sequence). Germline trimming cut 5 bases from V and 0 bases from J; bases unmatched to any gene: 6. This CDR3 contains 16 residues. The CDR3: CASSVKGASTNEKLFF. CDR3 in DNA: TGTGCCAGCAGTGTCAAGGGGGCGTCAACTAATGAAAAACTGTTTTTT.

The V and J genes are TRBV11-3 and TRBJ2-7, with D perhaps TRBD1 (5 bases). The CDR3 totals 15 residues. V was cut by 3 bases and J by 2 bases, with 14 bases left in between. CDR1 SGHNT and CDR2 YENEEA come from the germline V gene. The DNA for the CDR3 is TGTGCCAGCAGCTTTAGTGGGGCACAGCCCTACGAGCAGTACTTC. Translated: CASSFSGAQPYEQYF.

The chain uses TRBV5-1 and TRBJ2-7; 12 nucleotides agree with TRBD1. The J segment lost 5 bases and the V segment lost 0 bases, leaving 3 bases of the junction unmatched. The germline V gene has CDR1 SGHRS and CDR2 YFSETQ. The CDR3 contains 15 residues. This CDR3 reads CASSLEGQGANEQYF. Written as DNA, the CDR3 is TGCGCCAGCAGCTTGGAGGGACAGGGGGCAAACGAGCAGTACTTC.

The rearrangement joins TRBV19 to TRBJ2-7; no reliable D call. Germline CDR1 is LNHDA and CDR2 is SQIVND (reference sequence). This CDR3 contains 14 residues. Trimming removed 4 bases at V and 0 bases at J, with 10 bases between. CDR3 protein: CASSKLHSSYEQYF. The CDR3 DNA sequence: TGTGCCAGTAGTAAATTGCATTCCTCCTACGAGCAGTACTTC.

This sequence joins TRBV28 and TRBJ1-5, with D tentatively TRBD1 (5 bases). Between the trimmed V and J ends, which lost 6 bases and 5 bases, there was a span of 14 bases. CDR3 length: 14 residues. In germline, CDR1 is MDHEN, CDR2 SYDVKM. The CDR3 protein is CASRGLGWDQPQHF. The CDR3, as DNA: TGTGCCAGCAGGGGGCTGGGGTGGGATCAGCCCCAGCATTTT.

The chain employs TRBV30 and TRBJ1-3; possibly TRBD1 for D (5 bases). This CDR3 contains 14 residues. CDR1 and CDR2 from the germline V gene are GTSNPN and SVGIG (reference sequence). Between the trimmed V and J ends, which lost 5 bases and 0 bases, there was a span of 11 bases. CDR3 sequence (DNA): TGTGCCTGGGACAGAGAGTACTCTGGAAACACCATATATTTT. It specifies CAWDREYSGNTIYF.

In DNA form, the CDR3 reads TGTGCCAGCAGGGGGAACACTGAAGCTTTCTTT. This codes for CASRGNTEAFF. The chain is built from TRBV6-4 and TRBJ1-1; D gene unclear. The germline CDR1 and CDR2 sequences are MRHNA and SNTAGT. The CDR3 is 11 residues long. The V and J ends lost 6 bases and 1 base respectively, with 3 bases between them.

The J gene is TRBJ2-5, the V gene TRBV11-2; 9 bases fit TRBD2. Germline V gene data show CDR1 as SGHAT and CDR2 as FQNNGV. This CDR3 contains 18 residues. Losses at the gene ends were 3 bases for V and 8 bases for J; bases not matched to a gene: 19. As DNA, the CDR3 is TGTGCCAGCAGCTTTCTGTATCCTAGCGGGGCTCGCCCAGGCACCCAGTACTTC. Its protein is CASSFLYPSGARPGTQYF.